Listed below are T cell receptor beta chains from one sample, sequenced in a study of CD8 T cells in ankylosing spondylitis. TCRdb recomputed calls from the 5' RACE reads with MiXCR, one row per CDR3 protein. Of over 100,000 distinct CDR3 sequences in the sample, 6.5% to 9% were seen once. Sequenced input: blood, either unsorted or a sorted T cell fraction (not recorded which). The receptors originated from a male donor with ankylosing spondylitis or in good health (not recorded which). The CDR3 runs from the conserved cysteine through the conserved F or W.

V gene	J gene	CDR3 protein
TRBV18	TRBJ2-7	CASSPTASYEQYF
TRBV3-1	TRBJ2-7	CASSQGQGPPSYEQYF
TRBV5-1	TRBJ1-1	CASSLEGPPTEAFF
TRBV5-1	TRBJ2-2	CASSLEGTLNTGELFF
TRBV6-1	TRBJ1-6	CASRQGLGNSPLHF
TRBV29-1	TRBJ2-2	CSVEDLGGTGELFF
TRBV14	TRBJ2-3	CASSNRLAADTQYF
TRBV5-1	TRBJ2-7	CASSLEGVTYEQYF
TRBV21-1	TRBJ1-6	CASSLLKSEQGMVSPLHF
TRBV3-1	TRBJ1-2	CASSHEDRRYGYTF
TRBV5-1	TRBJ2-1	CASSPTSGGAPEQFF
TRBV10-3	TRBJ2-1	CAISVTSGDYNEQFF
TRBV29-1	TRBJ2-7	CSVAPAGGYEQYF
TRBV12-3/TRBV12-4	TRBJ2-3	CASSTPGRSQYF
TRBV3-1	TRBJ1-5	CASSHQVHWPQHF
TRBV7-9	TRBJ2-7	CASSFLNEPYEQYF
TRBV29-1	TRBJ2-1	CSVPTGGSSYNEQFF
TRBV7-2	TRBJ2-7	CASSILGDSEQYF
TRBV6-1	TRBJ1-2	CASSVGGGAGYGYTF
TRBV29-1	TRBJ2-2	CSVPRPTNTGELFF
TRBV27	TRBJ2-3	CASSFGQASTDTQYF
TRBV20-1	TRBJ2-7	CSAVSGNYEQYF
TRBV12-3/TRBV12-4	TRBJ1-1	CASTRDRVNTEAFF
TRBV5-1	TRBJ1-1	CASSFQGDTEAFF